These T cell receptor beta chains were read from a single sample in a study of shared clonotypes between healthy human individuals. TCRdb's table, derived via immunoSEQ multiplex PCR, lists solely in-frame clones and lacks some. The sample lists some 2,100,000 clones; about 94% were seen once. Sequenced: naive CD4+ T cells sorted from blood. These receptors were collected from a man between 18 and 35 years old in good health. CDR3s include the opening cysteine and the closing phenylalanine or tryptophan. Fields, in order: J gene, clone size, V gene, D gene, CDR3 protein, CDR3 DNA. D genes are given only for firm matches. A clone size is listed for some rows: how often the clone was seen (once, few, many), or a class if it is expanded.

j_gene: TRBJ1-2; abundance: NA; v_gene: TRBV6-5; d_gene: NA; CDR3aa: CASTAFGGNYGYTF; CDR3nt: TGTGCCAGCACGGCCTTCGGTGGGAACTATGGCTACACCTTC
j_gene: TRBJ1-1; abundance: NA; v_gene: TRBV28; d_gene: NA; CDR3aa: CASITPKGGATEAFF; CDR3nt: TGTGCCAGCATAACCCCGAAGGGAGGGGCCACTGAAGCTTTCTTT
j_gene: TRBJ1-2; abundance: once; v_gene: TRBV11-2; d_gene: TRBD1; CDR3aa: CASSSTGGFGYTF; CDR3nt: TGTGCCAGCAGTTCCACAGGGGGATTTGGCTACACCTTC
j_gene: TRBJ2-1; abundance: NA; v_gene: TRBV5-1; d_gene: NA; CDR3aa: CASSLTVSSYNEQFF; CDR3nt: TGCGCCAGCAGCTTGACGGTTAGCTCCTACAATGAGCAGTTCTTC
j_gene: TRBJ2-7; abundance: NA; v_gene: TRBV5-1; d_gene: TRBD2; CDR3aa: CASSLGPGGPYEQYF; CDR3nt: TGCGCCAGCAGCTTGGGTCCGGGAGGGCCGTACGAGCAGTACTTC
j_gene: TRBJ2-7; abundance: NA; v_gene: TRBV10-3; d_gene: NA; CDR3aa: CAISAIGSSYEQYF; CDR3nt: TGTGCCATCAGTGCGATAGGGAGCTCCTACGAGCAGTACTTC
j_gene: TRBJ1-2; abundance: NA; v_gene: TRBV5-1; d_gene: TRBD1; CDR3aa: CASSTDRDGYGYTF; CDR3nt: TGCGCCAGCAGCACGGACAGGGATGGCTATGGCTACACCTTC
j_gene: TRBJ1-6; abundance: NA; v_gene: TRBV9; d_gene: TRBD1; CDR3aa: CASSVGDRVSSPLHF; CDR3nt: TGTGCCAGCAGCGTAGGGGACAGGGTGAGTTCACCCCTCCACTTT
j_gene: TRBJ1-2; abundance: NA; v_gene: TRBV9; d_gene: TRBD1; CDR3aa: CASSSPAGGLVYGYTF; CDR3nt: TGTGCCAGCAGCTCCCCCGCAGGGGGCCTAGTCTATGGCTACACCTTC
j_gene: TRBJ2-5; abundance: NA; v_gene: TRBV27; d_gene: NA; CDR3aa: CASKAYPAGEETQYF; CDR3nt: TGTGCCAGCAAGGCTTACCCGGCAGGGGAAGAGACCCAGTACTTC
j_gene: TRBJ1-1; abundance: NA; v_gene: TRBV19; d_gene: TRBD1; CDR3aa: CASIPGQGLRELPEAFF; CDR3nt: TGTGCCAGTATTCCGGGACAGGGGCTTCGGGAACTCCCTGAAGCTTTCTTT
j_gene: TRBJ2-7; abundance: NA; v_gene: TRBV6-5; d_gene: NA; CDR3aa: CASSGTQGYEQYF; CDR3nt: TGTGCCAGCAGTGGCACCCAGGGATACGAGCAGTACTTC
j_gene: TRBJ2-3; abundance: NA; v_gene: TRBV10-3; d_gene: NA; CDR3aa: CAISESYFWEMDTQYF; CDR3nt: TGTGCCATCAGTGAGTCGTACTTTTGGGAGATGGATACGCAGTATTTT
j_gene: TRBJ1-2; abundance: NA; v_gene: TRBV6-5; d_gene: TRBD1; CDR3aa: CASSPGTAAGYTF; CDR3nt: TGTGCCAGCAGCCCAGGGACAGCGGCTGGCTACACCTTC
j_gene: TRBJ1-3; abundance: few; v_gene: TRBV5-6; d_gene: NA; CDR3aa: CASSLGGNTIYF; CDR3nt: TGTGCCAGCAGCTTGGGTGGAAACACCATATATTTT
j_gene: TRBJ1-1; abundance: NA; v_gene: TRBV10-3; d_gene: NA; CDR3aa: CAISERTGRDTEAFF; CDR3nt: TGTGCCATCAGTGAGCGTACAGGGAGGGACACTGAAGCTTTCTTT
j_gene: TRBJ1-3; abundance: NA; v_gene: TRBV7-9; d_gene: NA; CDR3aa: CASSLEGGRGNTIYF; CDR3nt: TGTGCCAGCAGCTTAGAAGGAGGGCGTGGAAACACCATATATTTT
j_gene: TRBJ1-3; abundance: NA; v_gene: TRBV6-1; d_gene: NA; CDR3aa: CASSERGAAGNTIYF; CDR3nt: TGTGCCAGCAGTGAACGGGGGGCAGCCGGAAACACCATATATTTT
j_gene: TRBJ1-6; abundance: NA; v_gene: TRBV6-1; d_gene: NA; CDR3aa: CASSEGGGAHNSPLHF; CDR3nt: TGTGCCAGCAGTGAAGGGGGAGGGGCTCACAATTCACCCCTCCACTTT
j_gene: TRBJ1-6; abundance: NA; v_gene: TRBV2; d_gene: TRBD1; CDR3aa: CASRQGASSPLHF; CDR3nt: TGTGCCAGCAGACAGGGGGCCAGTTCACCCCTCCACTTT
j_gene: TRBJ1-5; abundance: NA; v_gene: TRBV10-2; d_gene: NA; CDR3aa: CASSETASNQPQHF; CDR3nt: TGCGCCAGCAGTGAAACAGCCTCCAATCAGCCCCAGCATTTT
j_gene: TRBJ1-1; abundance: once; v_gene: TRBV2; d_gene: NA; CDR3aa: CASIVAAGGNTEAFF; CDR3nt: TGTGCCAGCATCGTTGCGGCGGGCGGGAACACTGAAGCTTTCTTT
j_gene: TRBJ1-2; abundance: NA; v_gene: TRBV25-1; d_gene: NA; CDR3aa: CASSESTWYGYTF; CDR3nt: TGTGCCAGCAGTGAATCTACGTGGTATGGCTACACCTTC
j_gene: TRBJ2-7; abundance: NA; v_gene: TRBV9; d_gene: NA; CDR3aa: CASSAYEQGPYEQYF; CDR3nt: TGTGCCAGCAGCGCCTACGAACAGGGACCCTACGAGCAGTACTTC
j_gene: TRBJ2-7; abundance: NA; v_gene: TRBV14; d_gene: TRBD1; CDR3aa: CASSQTGGTREQYF; CDR3nt: TGTGCCAGCAGCCAGACAGGGGGAACTCGGGAGCAGTACTTC
j_gene: TRBJ1-2; abundance: NA; v_gene: TRBV9; d_gene: TRBD1; CDR3aa: CASSAETGVVSYTGYTF; CDR3nt: TGTGCCAGCAGCGCGGAAACAGGGGTAGTTTCCTACACTGGCTACACCTTC
j_gene: TRBJ2-7; abundance: few; v_gene: TRBV4-1; d_gene: NA; CDR3aa: CASSQETGYYEQYF; CDR3nt: TGCGCCAGCAGCCAAGAGACAGGCTACTACGAGCAGTACTTC
j_gene: TRBJ1-1; abundance: NA; v_gene: TRBV2; d_gene: TRBD1; CDR3aa: CASRTTGLTEAFF; CDR3nt: TGTGCCAGCAGGACGACAGGGCTCACTGAAGCTTTCTTT
j_gene: TRBJ1-4; abundance: NA; v_gene: TRBV5-1; d_gene: TRBD1; CDR3aa: CASSPTGVGEKLFF; CDR3nt: TGCGCCAGCAGCCCGACAGGGGTAGGTGAAAAACTGTTTTTT
j_gene: TRBJ2-1; abundance: NA; v_gene: TRBV29-1; d_gene: NA; CDR3aa: CSVSPIFGNEQFF; CDR3nt: TGCAGCGTTTCCCCGATCTTCGGCAATGAGCAGTTCTTC
j_gene: TRBJ2-2; abundance: NA; v_gene: TRBV5-1; d_gene: NA; CDR3aa: CASSRGTLNTGELFF; CDR3nt: TGCGCCAGCAGCCGCGGGACTCTAAACACCGGGGAGCTGTTTTTT
j_gene: TRBJ2-5; abundance: NA; v_gene: TRBV6-5; d_gene: NA; CDR3aa: CASSYSGSGQETQYF; CDR3nt: TGTGCCAGCAGTTACTCGGGGTCAGGCCAAGAGACCCAGTACTTC
j_gene: TRBJ1-1; abundance: NA; v_gene: TRBV5-1; d_gene: NA; CDR3aa: CASKLIGQTEAFF; CDR3nt: TGCGCCAGCAAGTTAATCGGACAAACTGAAGCTTTCTTT
j_gene: TRBJ2-1; abundance: NA; v_gene: TRBV18; d_gene: TRBD1; CDR3aa: CASSLPGQGARDEQFF; CDR3nt: TGTGCCAGCTCACTACCGGGACAGGGGGCTAGGGATGAGCAGTTCTTC
j_gene: TRBJ1-1; abundance: NA; v_gene: TRBV19; d_gene: TRBD1; CDR3aa: CASSVRQGATEAFF; CDR3nt: TGTGCCAGTAGTGTCCGACAGGGGGCCACTGAAGCTTTCTTT
j_gene: TRBJ1-2; abundance: once; v_gene: TRBV4-2; d_gene: NA; CDR3aa: CASSQVHDSNQGGYTF; CDR3nt: TGTGCCAGCAGCCAAGTGCACGACAGCAACCAGGGTGGCTACACCTTC
j_gene: TRBJ1-2; abundance: NA; v_gene: TRBV13; d_gene: TRBD1; CDR3aa: CASSSRDRGGYGYTF; CDR3nt: TGTGCCAGCAGCTCAAGGGACAGAGGGGGCTATGGCTACACCTTC
j_gene: TRBJ1-3; abundance: few; v_gene: TRBV5-1; d_gene: NA; CDR3aa: CASRKDSYSGNTIYF; CDR3nt: TGCGCCAGCAGAAAGGACAGCTACTCTGGAAACACCATATATTTT
j_gene: TRBJ2-7; abundance: once; v_gene: TRBV9; d_gene: NA; CDR3aa: CASSVGYGLYEQYF; CDR3nt: TGTGCCAGCAGCGTAGGCTACGGACTCTACGAGCAGTACTTC
j_gene: TRBJ2-5; abundance: once; v_gene: TRBV5-1; d_gene: NA; CDR3aa: CASSHKIEETQYF; CDR3nt: TGCGCCAGCAGTCACAAGATCGAGGAGACCCAGTACTTC
j_gene: TRBJ2-3; abundance: NA; v_gene: TRBV27; d_gene: NA; CDR3aa: CASSLEGNTQYF; CDR3nt: TGTGCCAGCAGTTTAGAGGGAAATACGCAGTATTTT
j_gene: TRBJ2-7; abundance: NA; v_gene: TRBV5-6; d_gene: NA; CDR3aa: CASIGAGNEQYF; CDR3nt: TGTGCCAGCATTGGGGCAGGGAACGAGCAGTACTTC
j_gene: TRBJ1-6; abundance: NA; v_gene: TRBV28; d_gene: TRBD1; CDR3aa: CASSPRDRVNSPLHF; CDR3nt: TGTGCCAGCAGTCCAAGGGACAGGGTGAATTCACCCCTCCACTTT
j_gene: TRBJ1-3; abundance: NA; v_gene: TRBV18; d_gene: NA; CDR3aa: CASSPKSLGGNTIYF; CDR3nt: TGTGCCAGCTCACCGAAATCCCTTGGAGGAAACACCATATATTTT
j_gene: TRBJ1-4; abundance: once; v_gene: TRBV19; d_gene: NA; CDR3aa: CASSMTVTNEKLFF; CDR3nt: TGTGCCAGTAGTATGACAGTCACTAATGAAAAACTGTTTTTT
j_gene: TRBJ2-2; abundance: NA; v_gene: TRBV9; d_gene: NA; CDR3aa: CASSTRTVANTGELFF; CDR3nt: TGTGCCAGCAGCACTAGGACAGTCGCGAACACCGGGGAGCTGTTTTTT
j_gene: TRBJ1-1; abundance: few; v_gene: TRBV7-9; d_gene: TRBD1; CDR3aa: CASSLQGAPTEAFF; CDR3nt: TGTGCCAGCAGCCTACAGGGGGCGCCCACTGAAGCTTTCTTT
j_gene: TRBJ1-3; abundance: NA; v_gene: TRBV2; d_gene: TRBD1; CDR3aa: CASSVHRGGNTIYF; CDR3nt: TGTGCCAGCAGTGTACACAGGGGCGGAAACACCATATATTTT
j_gene: TRBJ1-6; abundance: NA; v_gene: TRBV6-5; d_gene: NA; CDR3aa: CASSYRQTYNSPLHF; CDR3nt: TGTGCCAGCAGTTACCGGCAGACCTATAATTCACCCCTCCACTTT
j_gene: TRBJ2-7; abundance: NA; v_gene: TRBV9; d_gene: TRBD1; CDR3aa: CASSVGVRGDRVIFEQYF; CDR3nt: TGTGCCAGCAGCGTAGGCGTTCGGGGGGACAGGGTTATCTTCGAGCAGTACTTC
j_gene: TRBJ1-6; abundance: NA; v_gene: TRBV9; d_gene: NA; CDR3aa: CASSVGSRGSYNSPLHF; CDR3nt: TGTGCCAGCAGCGTAGGGAGTCGGGGCTCCTATAATTCACCCCTCCACTTT
j_gene: TRBJ1-6; abundance: NA; v_gene: TRBV6-4; d_gene: TRBD1; CDR3aa: CASSPSQGARSPLHF; CDR3nt: TGTGCCAGCAGTCCCTCACAGGGGGCGCGATCACCCCTCCACTTT
j_gene: TRBJ2-7; abundance: once; v_gene: TRBV19; d_gene: NA; CDR3aa: CASSWRMSSYEQYF; CDR3nt: TGTGCCAGTAGTTGGCGGATGAGCTCCTACGAGCAGTACTTC
j_gene: TRBJ2-5; abundance: NA; v_gene: TRBV5-6; d_gene: NA; CDR3aa: CASSSGETQYF; CDR3nt: TGTGCCAGCAGTTCAGGGGAGACCCAGTACTTC
j_gene: TRBJ1-1; abundance: NA; v_gene: TRBV5-5; d_gene: NA; CDR3aa: CASRSDRYTEAFF; CDR3nt: TGTGCCAGCAGATCAGACAGGTACACTGAAGCTTTCTTT
j_gene: TRBJ1-4; abundance: NA; v_gene: TRBV18; d_gene: TRBD1; CDR3aa: CASSLDRGRNEKLFF; CDR3nt: TGTGCCAGCTCACTTGACAGGGGTCGGAATGAAAAACTGTTTTTT
j_gene: TRBJ2-3; abundance: NA; v_gene: TRBV7-2; d_gene: TRBD2; CDR3aa: CASSLDLGGYTQYF; CDR3nt: TGTGCCAGCAGCTTAGATCTGGGAGGGTATACGCAGTATTTT
j_gene: TRBJ1-5; abundance: NA; v_gene: TRBV6-1; d_gene: NA; CDR3aa: CATKSGTSNQPQHF; CDR3nt: TGTGCCACAAAGTCCGGGACAAGCAATCAGCCCCAGCATTTT
j_gene: TRBJ1-2; abundance: NA; v_gene: TRBV5-1; d_gene: TRBD1; CDR3aa: CASSSAGQINYGYTF; CDR3nt: TGCGCCAGCAGCTCAGCGGGACAGATTAACTATGGCTACACCTTC